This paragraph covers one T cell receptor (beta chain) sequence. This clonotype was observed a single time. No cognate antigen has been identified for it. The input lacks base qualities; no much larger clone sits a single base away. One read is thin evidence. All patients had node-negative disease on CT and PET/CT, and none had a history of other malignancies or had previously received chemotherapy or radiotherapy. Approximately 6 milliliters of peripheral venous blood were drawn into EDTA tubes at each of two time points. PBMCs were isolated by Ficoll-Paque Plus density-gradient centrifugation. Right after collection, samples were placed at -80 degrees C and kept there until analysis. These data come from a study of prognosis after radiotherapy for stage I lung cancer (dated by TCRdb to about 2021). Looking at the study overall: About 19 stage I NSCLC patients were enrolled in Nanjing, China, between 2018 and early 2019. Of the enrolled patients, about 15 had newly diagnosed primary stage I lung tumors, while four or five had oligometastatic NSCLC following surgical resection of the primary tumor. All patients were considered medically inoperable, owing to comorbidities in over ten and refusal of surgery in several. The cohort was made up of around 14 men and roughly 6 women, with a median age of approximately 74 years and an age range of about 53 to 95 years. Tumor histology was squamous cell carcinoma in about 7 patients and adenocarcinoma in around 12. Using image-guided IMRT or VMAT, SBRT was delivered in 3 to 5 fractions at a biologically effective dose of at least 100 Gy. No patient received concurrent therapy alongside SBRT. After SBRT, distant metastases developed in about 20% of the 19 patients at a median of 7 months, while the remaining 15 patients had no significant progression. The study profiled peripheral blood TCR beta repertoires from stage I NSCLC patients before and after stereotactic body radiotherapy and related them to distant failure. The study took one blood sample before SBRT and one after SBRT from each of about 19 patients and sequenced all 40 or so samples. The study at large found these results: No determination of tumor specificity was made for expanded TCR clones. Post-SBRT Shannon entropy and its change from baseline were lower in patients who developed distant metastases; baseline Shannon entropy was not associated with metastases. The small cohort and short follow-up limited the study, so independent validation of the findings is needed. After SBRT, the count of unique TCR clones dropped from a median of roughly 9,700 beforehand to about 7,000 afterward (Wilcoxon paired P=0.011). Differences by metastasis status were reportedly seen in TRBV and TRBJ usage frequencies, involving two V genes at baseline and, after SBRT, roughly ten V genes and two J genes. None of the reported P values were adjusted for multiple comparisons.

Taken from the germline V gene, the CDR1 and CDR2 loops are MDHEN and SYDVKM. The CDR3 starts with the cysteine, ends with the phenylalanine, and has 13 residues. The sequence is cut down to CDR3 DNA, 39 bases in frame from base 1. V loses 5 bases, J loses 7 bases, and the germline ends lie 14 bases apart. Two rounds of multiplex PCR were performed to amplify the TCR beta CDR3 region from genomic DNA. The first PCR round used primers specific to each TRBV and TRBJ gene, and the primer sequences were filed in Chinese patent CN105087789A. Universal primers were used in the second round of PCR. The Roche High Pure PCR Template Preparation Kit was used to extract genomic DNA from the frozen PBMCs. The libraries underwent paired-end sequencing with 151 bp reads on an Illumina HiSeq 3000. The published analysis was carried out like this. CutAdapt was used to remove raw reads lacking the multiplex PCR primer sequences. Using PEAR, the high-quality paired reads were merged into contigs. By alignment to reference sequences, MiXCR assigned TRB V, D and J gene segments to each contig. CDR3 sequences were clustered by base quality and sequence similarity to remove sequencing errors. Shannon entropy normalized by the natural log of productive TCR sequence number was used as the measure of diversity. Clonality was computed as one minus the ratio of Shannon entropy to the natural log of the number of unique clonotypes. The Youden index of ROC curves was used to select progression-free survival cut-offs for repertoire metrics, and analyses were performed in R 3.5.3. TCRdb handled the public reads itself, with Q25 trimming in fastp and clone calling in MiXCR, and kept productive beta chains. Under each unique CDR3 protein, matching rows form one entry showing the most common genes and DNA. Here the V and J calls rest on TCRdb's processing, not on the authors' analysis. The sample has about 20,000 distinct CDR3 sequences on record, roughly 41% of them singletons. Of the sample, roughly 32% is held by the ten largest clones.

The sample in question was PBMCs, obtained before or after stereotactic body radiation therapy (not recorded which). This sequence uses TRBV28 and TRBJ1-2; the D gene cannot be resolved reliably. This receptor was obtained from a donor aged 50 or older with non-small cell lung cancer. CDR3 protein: CASSTPPRPGYTF. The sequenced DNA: TGTGCCAGCAGTACCCCCCCCCGTCCTGGCTACACCTTC.